What follows describes a single T cell receptor beta chain. This entry belongs to a study of T cells after yellow fever vaccination. The authors made TCR cDNA by 5'RACE template switching, adding a universal primer site and UMIs. Each CDR3 protein is one row after TCRdb ran MiXCR on the 5' RACE reads. The table has 200,000 to 250,000 distinct CDR3 sequences, less than 9% seen once. Trimming at V came to 0 bases and at J to 6 bases, leaving 11 bases not matched to a gene. The CDR3 has 17 amino acids. The germline CDR1 and CDR2 sequences are LGHDT and YNNKEL (reference sequence). The chain couples TRBV3-1 to TRBJ2-3, with 8 bases fitting TRBD2. This clonotype was sampled from a man under 40 who received the YFV17D yellow fever vaccine. Specimen: CD4+ T cells sorted from PBMCs, collected 15 days after the yellow fever booster vaccination. Here the CDR3 reads CASSQERLREDLDTQYF. The CDR3 nucleotides read TGTGCCAGCAGCCAAGAACGTCTGCGGGAGGATTTGGATACGCAGTATTTT.